This T cell receptor (beta chain) was identified in a study of Siglec-9 on CD8 T cells in melanoma (dated by TCRdb to the late 2010s). Study-wide context: The study examined the expression of Siglec-9 on CD8+ T cells and how Siglec-9 regulates T cells within the melanoma tumor microenvironment.

The table lists this clone with a count of one. Its antigen is unknown. No quality values exist for individual bases; no much larger clone is one base distant. The germline V gene (reference sequence) provides CDR1 LNHDA and CDR2 SQIVND. V is reduced by 1 base and J by 5 bases, leaving a spacing of 12 bases between them. The CDR3 spans 15 residues, from the cysteine through the phenylalanine. Solely the CDR3 DNA is kept, with 45 bases framed from the first base. Broad study findings and their caveats: According to the reported findings, Siglec-9 marked and regulated a subset of effector memory CD8+ T cells that seemed to build up inside melanoma tumors.

The library was obtained by the immunoSEQ multiplex PCR assay. TCRdb carries this immuneACCESS record with in-frame sequences only. Its versions omit some clonotypes, under half of them owing to an unresolved V gene in the studies checked, with the rest unexplained. The sample data list around 39,000 clones, and roughly four fifths of these were observed just once. The ten largest account for less than 2% of the sample. The source of this sequence is a human donor in good health. Sequencing was carried out using Siglec-9- CD8+ T cells sorted from blood. The cell subset or site tag for this specimen amounts to: CD8 T cells lacking Siglec-9. The V and J genes are TRBV19 and TRBJ2-1; the best D guess is TRBD1, with 6 bases matching. The nucleotide sequence reads as follows: TGTGCCAGTAGTATAGGGGGACATCCTCACAATGAGCAGTTCTTC. The translation is CASSIGGHPHNEQFF. With the portions outside the CDR3 filled from the reference TRBV19 and TRBJ2-1 genes, the complete variable region becomes DGGITQSPKYLFRKEGQNVTLSCEQNLNHDAMYWYRQDPGQGLRLIYYSQIVNDFQKGDIAEGYSVSREKKESFPLTVTSAQKNPTAFYLCASSIGGHPHNEQFFGPGTRLTVL.